Below, 10 T cell receptor beta chains from the same sample are listed, as sequenced in a study of OX40 agonist ivuxolimab in advanced cancers. TCRdb keeps only in-frame clones here, not all; method: immunoSEQ multiplex PCR. The sample lists over 45,000 clones, around 88% occurring once. The sample here was CD4+ or CD8+ T cells sorted from blood, taken in a trial of the OX40 agonist ivuxolimab. The receptors come from an adult with an advanced solid tumor such as melanoma, head and neck, liver or kidney cancer.

V and J are TRBV11-2 and TRBJ1-5, with TRBD1 matching over 12 bases. There are 15 residues in the CDR3. The ends lost 5 bases at V and 5 bases at J; junction bases unmatched: 4. CDR1 SGHAT and CDR2 FQNNGV come from the germline V gene. In nucleotides, the CDR3 is TGTGCCAGCAGCCCCGGGACAGGGGGCTATCAGCCCCAGCATTTT. Amino acid sequence: CASSPGTGGYQPQHF. The full variable domain, rest sourced from reference TRBV11-2 and TRBJ1-5, is EAGVAQSPRYKIIEKRQSVAFWCNPISGHATLYWYQQILGQGPKLLIQFQNNGVVDDSQLPKDRFSAERLKGVDSTLKIQPAKLEDSAVYLCASSPGTGGYQPQHFGDGTRLSIL.

The V call is TRBV29-1, the J call TRBJ2-7; D ambiguous. The germline gives CDR1 SQVTM, CDR2 ANQGSEA. The CDR3 covers 11 residues. The CDR3 reads CSAWANYEQYF. CDR3 coding DNA: TGCAGTGCCTGGGCTAACTACGAGCAGTACTTC.

The CDR3 loop reads CASRYETSGRGQFF. The CDR3 DNA reads TGTGCCAGCAGATATGAGACTAGCGGGAGGGGGCAGTTCTTC. The chain links TRBV13 to TRBJ2-1; 14 bases fit TRBD2. The CDR3 length is 14 residues. Germline CDR1 PRHDT, CDR2 FYEKMQ (reference sequence). With V trimmed by 6 bases and J by 12 bases, 7 bases remained unmatched.

This chain uses TRBV19 with TRBJ2-7; TRBD2 might be the D (5 bases). Trimming removed 7 bases from V and 5 bases from J, with 21 bases in between. Germline CDR1 reads LNHDA; CDR2 reads SQIVND (reference sequence). CDR3 length equals 15 residues. The CDR3 protein is CASTPWERSPHEQYF. The CDR3 DNA follows: TGTGCCAGTACGCCCTGGGAGCGGTCTCCCCACGAGCAGTACTTC. Full variable domain (outside the CDR3, taken from reference TRBV19 and TRBJ2-7): DGGITQSPKYLFRKEGQNVTLSCEQNLNHDAMYWYRQDPGQGLRLIYYSQIVNDFQKGDIAEGYSVSREKKESFPLTVTSAQKNPTAFYLCASTPWERSPHEQYFGPGTRLTVT.

This clone has a single count. The V gene is TRBV25-1, the J gene TRBJ2-3; 9 bases are a match to TRBD2. V was pared by 7 bases and J by 4 bases, with 12 bases of the junction left unmatched. Germline lookup yields CDR1 MGHDK and CDR2 SYGVNS. The CDR3 has 16 amino acids. The CDR3 DNA sequence: TGTGCCAGCACCGAATGGGTGACTAGCGGTTCAGATACGCAGTATTTT. This gives the protein CASTEWVTSGSDTQYF. Variable domain in full (rest from reference TRBV25-1 and TRBJ2-3): EADIYQTPRYLVIGTGKKITLECSQTMGHDKMYWYQQDPGMELHLIHYSYGVNSTEKGDLSSESTVSRIRTEHFPLTLESARPSHTSQYLCASTEWVTSGSDTQYFGPGTRLTVL.

The chain combines TRBV5-8 with TRBJ1-6; a possible D gene is TRBD1 (5 bases). Trimming cost V 4 bases and J 7 bases, with 15 bases left between them. Looked up from germline, CDR1 is SGHTS and CDR2 is YDEGEE. The CDR3 runs 15 residues. CDR3 in amino acids: CASSGRGTVNSPLHF. The DNA for the CDR3 is TGTGCCAGCAGCGGCCGCGGGACTGTGAATTCACCCCTCCACTTT.

The chain has TRBV10-1 and TRBJ1-6; D unresolved. Germline CDR1 WNHNN, CDR2 SYGVQD (reference sequence). Trimming removed 8 bases from V and 6 bases from J, with 23 bases in between. The CDR3 totals 17 residues. DNA for the CDR3: TGCGCCAGCCTCTTGGCCCCGGGTTCCTCAGTTAATTCACCCCTCCACTTT. As protein: CASLLAPGSSVNSPLHF.

This sequence joins TRBV29-1 and TRBJ2-2; D gene uncertain. V shed 0 bases and J shed 5 bases, with 7 bases lying between them. CDR3 length: 13 residues. The germline V gene has CDR1 SQVTM and CDR2 ANQGSEA. CDR3 in DNA: TGCAGCGTTGAAGATCGGCTTACCGGGGAGCTGTTTTTT. Protein product: CSVEDRLTGELFF.

The genes are TRBV7-3 and TRBJ1-2; the match to TRBD1 covers 11 bases. This CDR3 is built from 15 residues. V lost 5 bases and J lost 0; bases outside the gene matches: 2. Germline-derived CDR1 and CDR2 are SGHTA and FQGTGA. The CDR3 spells CASSPGQGANYGYTF. CDR3 sequence (DNA): TGTGCCAGCAGCCCGGGACAGGGGGCTAACTATGGCTACACCTTC.

The genes are TRBV7-9 and TRBJ2-3, with no clear D. This CDR3 contains 11 residues. V was clipped by 5 bases and J by 4 bases, with 4 bases between them. Germline CDR1 and CDR2: SEHNR and FQNEAQ (reference sequence). The CDR3 region is CASSGADTQYF. The CDR3 coding sequence is TGTGCCAGCAGCGGTGCAGATACGCAGTATTTT.